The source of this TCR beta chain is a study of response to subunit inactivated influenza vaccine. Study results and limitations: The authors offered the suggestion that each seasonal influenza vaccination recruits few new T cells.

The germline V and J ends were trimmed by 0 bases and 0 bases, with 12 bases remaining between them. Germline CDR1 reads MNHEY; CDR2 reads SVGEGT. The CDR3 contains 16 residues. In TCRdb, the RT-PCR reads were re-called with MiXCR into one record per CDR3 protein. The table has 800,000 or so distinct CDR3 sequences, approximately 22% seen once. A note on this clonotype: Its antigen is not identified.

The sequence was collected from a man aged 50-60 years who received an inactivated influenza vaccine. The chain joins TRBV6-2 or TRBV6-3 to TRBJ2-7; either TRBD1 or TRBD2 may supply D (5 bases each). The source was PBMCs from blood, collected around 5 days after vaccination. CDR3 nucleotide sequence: TGTGCCAGCAGTTACTCCTGGGGGACGAGCTCCTACGAGCAGTACTTC. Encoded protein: CASSYSWGTSSYEQYF.